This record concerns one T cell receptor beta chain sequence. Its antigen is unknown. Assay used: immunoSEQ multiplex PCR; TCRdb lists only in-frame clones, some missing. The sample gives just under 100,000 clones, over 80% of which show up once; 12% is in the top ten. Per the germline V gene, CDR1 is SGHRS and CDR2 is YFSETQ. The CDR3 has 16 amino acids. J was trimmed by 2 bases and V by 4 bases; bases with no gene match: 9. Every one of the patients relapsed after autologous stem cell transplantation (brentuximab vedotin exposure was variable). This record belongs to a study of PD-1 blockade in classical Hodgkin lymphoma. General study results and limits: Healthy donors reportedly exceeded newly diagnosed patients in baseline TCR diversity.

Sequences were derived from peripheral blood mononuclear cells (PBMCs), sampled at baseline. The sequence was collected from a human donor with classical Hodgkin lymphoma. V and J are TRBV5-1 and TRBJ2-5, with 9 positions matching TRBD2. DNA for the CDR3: TGCGCCAGCAGCCCTGGCGGGCTAGCGGGACAAGAGACCCAGTACTTC. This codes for CASSPGGLAGQETQYF.